This T cell receptor (beta chain) was obtained from a study of T-cell reconstitution after alpha-beta-depleted transplantation in children. Preparation of the TCRbeta library used unique molecular identifiers. In TCRdb, the PCR reads were re-called with MiXCR into one record per CDR3 protein. The sample lists about 360,000 distinct CDR3 sequences, 13% seen once, with about 4.5% in the top ten. This clonotype was recorded many times. CDR1 and CDR2 (germline): SGHRS, YFSETQ. With 7 bases removed from V and 6 bases from J, the gap between germline ends came to 19 bases. The CDR3 extends over 14 amino acids.

The chain employs TRBV5-1 and TRBJ1-1; D may be TRBD1 (6 bases). This clonotype originated in a human donor who donated a stem cell graft to a child with Fanconi anemia. This sample comprised PBMCs, obtained from the stem cell graft. The CDR3 region is CASRLPGALAEAFF. DNA of the CDR3: TGCGCCAGCCGCCTGCCAGGGGCCCTTGCTGAAGCTTTCTTT.